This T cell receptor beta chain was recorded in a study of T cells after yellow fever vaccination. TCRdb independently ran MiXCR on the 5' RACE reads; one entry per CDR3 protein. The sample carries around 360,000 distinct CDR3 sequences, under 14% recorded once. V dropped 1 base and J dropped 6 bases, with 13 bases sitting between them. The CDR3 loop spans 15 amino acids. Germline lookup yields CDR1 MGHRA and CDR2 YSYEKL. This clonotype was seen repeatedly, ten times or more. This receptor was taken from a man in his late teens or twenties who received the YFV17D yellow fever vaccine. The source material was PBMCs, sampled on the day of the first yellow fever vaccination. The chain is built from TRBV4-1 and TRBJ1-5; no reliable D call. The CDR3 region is CASSQVGGLAQPQHF. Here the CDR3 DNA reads TGCGCCAGCAGCCAAGTCGGCGGGCTTGCTCAGCCCCAGCATTTT.